Here is one TCR beta chain with its context. The sample is drawn from a study of shared clonotypes between healthy human individuals. Germline V gives CDR1 MDHEN, CDR2 SYDVKM. The CDR3 runs to 14 residues. V lost 1 base to trimming and J lost 4 bases, with 10 bases between them. It was 200 to 250 ng DNA, about 30,000 T cell genomes, that sorted-subset replicate PCRs used. The method was immunoSEQ multiplex PCR; TCRdb's version includes in-frame clones alone and lacks a portion of them. The data contain about 2.3 million clones, more than 80% of them seen just once; the ten biggest clones take up 0.35% to 0.45%.

The receptor was isolated from a young man in good health. Some clones in this sample may be carry-over from other donors' samples. V and J are TRBV28 and TRBJ1-2; D unclear. The specimen sequenced was naive CD4+ T cells from PBMCs. The subset was: CD45RA+ positively selected. The CDR3 nucleotides read TGTGCCAGCAGTTTATCCCCCCTCAGCTATGGCTACACCTTC. Translation gives CASSLSPLSYGYTF.